The source of this T cell receptor (beta chain) is a study of shared clonotypes between healthy human individuals. About the study: Plates per donor: three CD4 naive, three CD4 memory, two CD8 naive, one CD8 memory. Study-wide results and caveats: Several donors held around 5% of naive CD4 clonotypes in common.

With regard to this clone: Its antigen is not known.

From germline, CDR1 is MRHNA and CDR2 SNTAGT. J lost 0 bases, V lost 7 bases, and 8 bases had no gene match. The CDR3 totals 15 residues. Around 30,000 T cell genomes, or approximately 190 ng DNA, went into the sorted-subset replicate PCRs. Sequenced by immunoSEQ multiplex PCR; TCRdb stores in-frame clones only, minus some. The sample has about 100,000 clones; approximately 70% are singletons. This TCR came from a young woman in good health. The chain has TRBV6-4 and TRBJ2-7; 8 bases are shared with TRBD2. Sequenced material: memory CD8+ T cells sorted from blood. Documented subset: CD45RO+ cells pooled with CCR7-negative TemRA cells. The CDR3, as DNA: TGTGCCAGCATCTCCAGCGGGAGAATCTCCTACGAGCAGTACTTC. This translates into CASISSGRISYEQYF.